Presented here are 10 T cell receptor beta chains from one specimen sequenced in a study of beta chain features in type 1 diabetes. Broader study findings: The study found moderately but significantly shorter TCRB CDR3s in all four CD4+ subsets of Type 1 diabetes patients.

The sequenced template was cDNA made from the entire isolated RNA. Assay used: immunoSEQ multiplex PCR; TCRdb lists only in-frame clones, some missing. Among 250,000 to 300,000 clones listed, about 24% were seen once. No antigens are known for them. Sample: naive CD4+ T cells from blood. These receptors were collected from a woman aged 25-40 years with type 1 diabetes.

The table lists this clone with a few counts. The chain joins TRBV19 to TRBJ1-5; D unresolved. The germline V gene encodes CDR1 LNHDA and CDR2 SQIVND (reference sequence). This CDR3 has 12 amino acids. V was pared by 6 bases and J by 3 bases, with 6 bases between. In nucleotides, the CDR3 is TGTGCCAGTAGCTTACACAATCAGCCCCAGCATTTT. As protein: CASSLHNQPQHF.

The chain recombines TRBV29-1 with TRBJ1-2, with 8 bases lining up with TRBD1. The CDR3 spans 14 residues. Trimming at V came to 7 bases and at J to 6 bases, leaving 13 bases not matched to a gene. In germline, CDR1 is SQVTM, CDR2 ANQGSEA. DNA of the CDR3: TGCAGCGCCGATGGGGCAGGGGGCGCCGATGGCTACACCTTC. Its translation: CSADGAGGADGYTF.

As regards this clone: Mismatch with germline at one junction end may stem from a read error. The rearrangement joins TRBV15 to TRBJ1-2; 9 bases align to TRBD1. CDR3 length: 15 amino acids. Germline lookup yields CDR1 LNHNV and CDR2 YYDKDF (reference sequence). Here the CDR3 reads CATSRDLRIGTGNSF. In DNA form, the CDR3 reads TGTGCCACCAGCAGAGACCTTCGGATAGGGACAGGGAATTCCTTC.

The chain employs TRBV5-4 and TRBJ2-5, with D hard to call. Per the germline V gene, CDR1 is SGHNT and CDR2 is YYREEE (reference sequence). The V gene lost 1 base and the J gene lost 5 bases, with 9 bases spanning the gap. The length of the CDR3 is 13 residues. The CDR3 protein is CASSLKRAETQYF. DNA for the CDR3: TGTGCCAGCAGCTTGAAGCGAGCGGAGACCCAGTACTTC.

This clone was picked up a small number of times. The V call is TRBV29-1, the J call TRBJ2-1; TRBD2 aligns across 7 bases. Germline V gene data show CDR1 as SQVTM and CDR2 as ANQGSEA. The CDR3 spans 14 residues. V trimming: 8 bases; J trimming: 0 bases; junction bases outside the gene matches: 7. CDR3 bases: TGCAGCAGTCAGCGGGGCCTCTCCTACAATGAGCAGTTCTTC. This codes for CSSQRGLSYNEQFF.

The chain is built from TRBV9 and TRBJ2-1; 10 positions match TRBD2. Trimming at V came to 3 bases and at J to 5 bases, leaving 5 bases not matched to a gene. Germline CDR1 SGDLS, CDR2 YYNGEE. The CDR3 sequence is 15 residues long. The CDR3 sequence is CASSASGSGHNEQFF. CDR3 sequence (DNA): TGTGCCAGCAGCGCTAGCGGGAGTGGCCACAATGAGCAGTTCTTC.

V is TRBV29-1 and J is TRBJ2-4, with TRBD2 as a possible D gene (6 bases). The V and J ends lost 6 bases and 0 bases respectively, with 9 bases between them. There are 13 residues in the CDR3. The germline gives CDR1 SQVTM, CDR2 ANQGSEA. As DNA, the CDR3 is TGCAGCGTAGCGGGCCGAGCCAAAAACATTCAGTACTTC. It specifies CSVAGRAKNIQYF.

This clone was counted between two and nine times. This rearrangement joins TRBV7-9 to TRBJ2-3; possibly TRBD2 for D (5 bases). The germline CDR1 and CDR2 sequences are SEHNR and FQNEAQ (reference sequence). The CDR3 has 12 residues. Deletions cut 7 bases from V and 6 bases from J, with 11 bases between. CDR3 protein: CASTRDGDTQYF. The CDR3 DNA reads TGTGCCAGCACCCGGGATGGGGATACGCAGTATTTT.

This clone was seen only a few times. The chain couples TRBV5-1 to TRBJ1-2, with a tentative D call TRBD1 (5 bases). With 5 bases removed from V and 4 bases from J, the gap between germline ends came to 15 bases. Germline loops: CDR1 SGHRS, CDR2 YFSETQ. The CDR3 totals 14 residues. The CDR3 DNA reads TGCGCCAGCAGACCAGGGTCTACGACCTATGGCTACACCTTC. The encoded protein is CASRPGSTTYGYTF.

The V gene is TRBV7-2, the J gene TRBJ1-5, with D unresolved. V was pared by 5 bases and J by 6 bases, with 23 bases between. The CDR3 sequence is 17 residues long. CDR1 is SGHTA and CDR2 is FQGNSA in the germline V gene. The CDR3, as DNA: TGTGCCAGCAGCCCAGACATTCTCTCGCCGATAATTCAGCCCCAGCATTTT. Residues: CASSPDILSPIIQPQHF.